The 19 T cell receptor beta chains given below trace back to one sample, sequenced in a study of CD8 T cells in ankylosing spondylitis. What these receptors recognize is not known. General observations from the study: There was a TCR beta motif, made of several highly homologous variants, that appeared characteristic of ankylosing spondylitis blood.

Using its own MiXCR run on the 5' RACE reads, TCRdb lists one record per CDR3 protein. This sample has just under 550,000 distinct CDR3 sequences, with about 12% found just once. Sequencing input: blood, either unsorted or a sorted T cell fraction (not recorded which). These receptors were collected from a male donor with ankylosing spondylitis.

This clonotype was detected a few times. The chain's CDR3 is CASSFPDRGLVGELFF. In DNA form, the CDR3 reads TGTGCCAGCAGTTTTCCCGACAGGGGGCTGGTCGGGGAGCTGTTTTTT. The chain joins TRBV27 to TRBJ2-2; 10 bases are shared with TRBD1. The CDR3 has 16 residues. CDR1 MNHEY and CDR2 SMNVEV come from the germline V gene (reference sequence). Losses at the gene ends were 3 bases for V and 7 bases for J; bases not matched to a gene: 8.

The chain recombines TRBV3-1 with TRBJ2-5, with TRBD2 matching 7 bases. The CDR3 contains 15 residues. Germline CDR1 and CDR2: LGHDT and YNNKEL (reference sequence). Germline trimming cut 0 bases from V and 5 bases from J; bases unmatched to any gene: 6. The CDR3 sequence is CASSQENVGRETQYF. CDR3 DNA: TGTGCCAGCAGCCAAGAAAACGTCGGGAGGGAGACCCAGTACTTC.

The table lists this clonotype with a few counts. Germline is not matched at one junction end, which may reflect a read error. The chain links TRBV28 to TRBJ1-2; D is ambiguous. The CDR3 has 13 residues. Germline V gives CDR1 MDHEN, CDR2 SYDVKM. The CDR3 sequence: CASSLPHNYGYTF. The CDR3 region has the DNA TGTGCCAGCAGTCTTCCACATAACTATGGCTACACCTTT.

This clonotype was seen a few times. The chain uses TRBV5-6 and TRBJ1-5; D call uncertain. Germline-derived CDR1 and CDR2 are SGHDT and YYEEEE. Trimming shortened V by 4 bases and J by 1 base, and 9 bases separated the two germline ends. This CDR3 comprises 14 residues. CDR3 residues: CASSLFGSNQPQHF. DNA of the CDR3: TGTGCCAGCAGCCTGTTTGGGAGCAATCAGCCCCAGCATTTT. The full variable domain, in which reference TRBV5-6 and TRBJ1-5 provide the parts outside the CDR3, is DAGVTQSPTHLIKTRGQQVTLRCSPKSGHDTVSWYQQALGQGPQFIFQYYEEEERQRGNFPDRFSGHQFPNYSSELNVNALLLGDSALYLCASSLFGSNQPQHFGDGTRLSIL.

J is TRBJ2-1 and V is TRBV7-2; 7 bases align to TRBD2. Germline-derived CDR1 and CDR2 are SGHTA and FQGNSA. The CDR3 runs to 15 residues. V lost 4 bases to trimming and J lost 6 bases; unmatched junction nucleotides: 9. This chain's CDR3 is CASSYSGLDLNEQFF. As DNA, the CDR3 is TGTGCCAGCAGCTATTCAGGACTAGACCTCAATGAGCAGTTCTTC.

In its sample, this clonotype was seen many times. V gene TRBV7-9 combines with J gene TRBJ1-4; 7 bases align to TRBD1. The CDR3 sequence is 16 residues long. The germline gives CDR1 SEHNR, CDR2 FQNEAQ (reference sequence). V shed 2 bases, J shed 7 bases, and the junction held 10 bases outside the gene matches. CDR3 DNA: TGTGCCAGCAGCTTACCCCTACAGGGGCGCAGTGAAAAACTGTTTTTT. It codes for CASSLPLQGRSEKLFF.

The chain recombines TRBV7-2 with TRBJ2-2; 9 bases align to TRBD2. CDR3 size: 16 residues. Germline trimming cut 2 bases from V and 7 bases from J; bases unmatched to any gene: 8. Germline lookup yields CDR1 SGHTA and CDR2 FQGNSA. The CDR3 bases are TGTGCCAGCAGCTTATTCAGCGGGAGGTCCCTCGGGGAGCTGTTTTTT. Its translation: CASSLFSGRSLGELFF.

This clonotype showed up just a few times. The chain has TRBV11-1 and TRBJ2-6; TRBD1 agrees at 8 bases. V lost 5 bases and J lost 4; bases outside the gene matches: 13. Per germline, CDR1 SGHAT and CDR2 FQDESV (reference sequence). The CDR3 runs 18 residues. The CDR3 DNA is TGTGCCAGCAGCCAGGCTGGACAGGGTTCGGCCGGGGCCAACGTCCTGACTTTC. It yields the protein CASSQAGQGSAGANVLTF.

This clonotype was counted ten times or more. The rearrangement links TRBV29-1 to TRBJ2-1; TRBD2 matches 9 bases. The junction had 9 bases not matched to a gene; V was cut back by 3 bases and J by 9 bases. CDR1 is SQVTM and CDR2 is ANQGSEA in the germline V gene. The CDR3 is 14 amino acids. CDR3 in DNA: TGCAGCGTTGATTCGGTAGCGGGAGAGGGTGAGCAGTTCTTC. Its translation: CSVDSVAGEGEQFF.

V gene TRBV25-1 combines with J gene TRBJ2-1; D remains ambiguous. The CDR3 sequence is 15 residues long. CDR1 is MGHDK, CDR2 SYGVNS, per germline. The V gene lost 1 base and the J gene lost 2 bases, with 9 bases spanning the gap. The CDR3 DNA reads TGTGCCAGCAGTGAATCCCAGTGGACCTACAATGAGCAGTTCTTC. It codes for CASSESQWTYNEQFF.

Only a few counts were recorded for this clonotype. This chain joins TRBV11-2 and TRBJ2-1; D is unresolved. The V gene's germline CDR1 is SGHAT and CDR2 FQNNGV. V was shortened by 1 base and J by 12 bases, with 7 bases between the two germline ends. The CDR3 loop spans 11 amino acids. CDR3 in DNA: TGTGCCAGCAGCTTAGCAGGCGGGCAGTTCTTC. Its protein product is CASSLAGGQFF. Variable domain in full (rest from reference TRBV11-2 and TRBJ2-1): EAGVAQSPRYKIIEKRQSVAFWCNPISGHATLYWYQQILGQGPKLLIQFQNNGVVDDSQLPKDRFSAERLKGVDSTLKIQPAKLEDSAVYLCASSLAGGQFFGPGTRLTVL.

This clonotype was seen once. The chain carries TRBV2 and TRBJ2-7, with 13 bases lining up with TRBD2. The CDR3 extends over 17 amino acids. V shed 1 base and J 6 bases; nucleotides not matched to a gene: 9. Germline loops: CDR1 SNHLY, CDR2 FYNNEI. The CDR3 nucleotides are TGTGCCAGCAGTGAAGGCCTAGGACTAGCGGGAGACGGCGAGCAGTACGTC. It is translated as CASSEGLGLAGDGEQYV.

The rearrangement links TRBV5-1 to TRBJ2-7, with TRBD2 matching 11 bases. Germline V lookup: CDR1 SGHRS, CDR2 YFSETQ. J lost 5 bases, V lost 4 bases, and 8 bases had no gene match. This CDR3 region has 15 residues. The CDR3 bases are TGCGCCAGCAGCCCAGGGACTAGCGGACACGACGAGCAGTACGTC. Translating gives CASSPGTSGHDEQYV.

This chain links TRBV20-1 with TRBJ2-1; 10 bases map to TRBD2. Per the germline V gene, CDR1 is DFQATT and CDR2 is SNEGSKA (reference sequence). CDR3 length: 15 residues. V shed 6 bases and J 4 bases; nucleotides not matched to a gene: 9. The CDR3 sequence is CSALTSGVLYNEQFF. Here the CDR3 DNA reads TGCAGTGCGTTAACTAGCGGGGTCCTTTACAATGAGCAGTTCTTC.

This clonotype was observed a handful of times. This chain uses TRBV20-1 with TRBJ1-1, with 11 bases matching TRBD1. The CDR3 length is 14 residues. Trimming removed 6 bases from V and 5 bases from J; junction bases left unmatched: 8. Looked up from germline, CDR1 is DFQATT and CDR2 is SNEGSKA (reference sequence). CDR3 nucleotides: TGCAGTGCCCCGGACAGGGGGCGAGGTACTGAAGCTTTCTTT. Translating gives CSAPDRGRGTEAFF.

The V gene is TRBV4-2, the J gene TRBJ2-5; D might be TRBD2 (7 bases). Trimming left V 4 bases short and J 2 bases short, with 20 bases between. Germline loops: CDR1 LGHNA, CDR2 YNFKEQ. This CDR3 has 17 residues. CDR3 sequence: CASSLLGGSGPQETQYF. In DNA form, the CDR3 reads TGTGCCAGCAGCCTCTTAGGGGGTAGCGGGCCTCAAGAGACCCAGTACTTC.

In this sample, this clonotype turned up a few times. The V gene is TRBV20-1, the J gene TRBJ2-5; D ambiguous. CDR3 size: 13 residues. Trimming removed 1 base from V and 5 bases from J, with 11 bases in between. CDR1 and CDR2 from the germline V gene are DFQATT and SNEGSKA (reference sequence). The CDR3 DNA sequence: TGCAGTGCTAGAGTTAGGGTTATGGAGACCCAGTACTTC. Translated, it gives CSARVRVMETQYF.

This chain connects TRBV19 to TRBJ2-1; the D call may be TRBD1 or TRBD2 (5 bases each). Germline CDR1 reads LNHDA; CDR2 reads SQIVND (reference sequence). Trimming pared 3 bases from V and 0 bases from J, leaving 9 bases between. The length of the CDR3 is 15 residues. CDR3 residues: CASSMGPFSYNEQFF. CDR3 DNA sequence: TGTGCCAGTAGTATGGGACCTTTCTCCTACAATGAGCAGTTCTTC.

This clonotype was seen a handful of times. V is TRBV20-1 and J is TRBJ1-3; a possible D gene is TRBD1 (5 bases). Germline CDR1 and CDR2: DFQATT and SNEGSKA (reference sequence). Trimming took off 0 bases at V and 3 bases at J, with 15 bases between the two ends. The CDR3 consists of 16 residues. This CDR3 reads CSARDLQGMGGNTIYF. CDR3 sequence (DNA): TGCAGTGCTAGAGATCTCCAGGGAATGGGTGGAAACACCATATATTTT.